These 29 T cell receptor beta chains share one sample of origin, sequenced in a study of blood T cells in healthy people across ages. Through a sample-barcoded 5' primer and a J-beta primer mix, a second PCR was run for about 6 to 11 cycles. TCRdb redid the calling of the 5' RACE reads with MiXCR, one entry per CDR3 protein. Among around 1,100,000 distinct CDR3 sequences listed, 35% to 45% were seen once. The specimen was blood. The receptors stem from a young man in good health.

In regard to this clonotype: A read error may account for a junction end that differs from germline. V and J are TRBV4-2 and TRBJ2-3, with 10 bases identical to TRBD2. This CDR3 contains 15 residues. Germline values: CDR1 LGHNA, CDR2 YNFKEQ. CDR3 protein: CTSSQSGGGTDTQYF. The CDR3 coding sequence is TGTACCAGCAGCCAAAGCGGGGGGGGGACAGATACGCAGTATTTT.

This chain uses TRBV4-3 with TRBJ2-5; D remains ambiguous. Germline CDR1 and CDR2: LGHNA and YSLEER. The CDR3 has 14 amino acids. Trimming stripped 1 base from V and 2 bases from J, with 8 bases between. CDR3 DNA: TGCGCCAGCAGCCAAGGAAACGGGCAAGAGACCCAGTACTTC. Protein sequence: CASSQGNGQETQYF.

This clonotype was seen a handful of times. Being one base from a much bigger clone, this may be a read error. The chain recombines TRBV6-2 or TRBV6-3 with TRBJ1-2; tentatively, D is TRBD1 (6 bases). V lost 6 bases and J 4 bases, leaving 12 bases between the germline ends. Germline V CDR1 and CDR2: MNHEY, SVGEGT. The CDR3 is 13 residues long. The CDR3 coding sequence is TGTGCCAGCAGCCTCCACAGGGCCTATGGCTACACCTTC. It specifies CASSLHRAYGYTF.

V gene TRBV29-1 combines with J gene TRBJ2-1; possibly TRBD1 for D (6 bases). V lost 3 bases and J lost 9, with 15 bases in between. This CDR3 comprises 13 residues. Germline V gene sequence: CDR1 SQVTM, CDR2 ANQGSEA. In DNA, the CDR3 is TGCAGCGTTGAGGTGACACAGGGTGGTGAGCAGTTCTTC. Amino acid sequence: CSVEVTQGGEQFF.

This clonotype was observed a handful of times. This chain joins TRBV6-2 or TRBV6-3 and TRBJ2-7, with 9 bases that match TRBD2. The V segment lost 0 bases and the J segment 2 bases; nucleotides outside the gene matches: 8. The germline gives CDR1 MNHEY, CDR2 SVGEGT. This CDR3 has 17 amino acids. CDR3 in amino acids: CASSYSVSSGATYEQYF. In DNA form, the CDR3 reads TGTGCCAGCAGTTACTCCGTTTCTAGCGGGGCCACCTACGAGCAGTACTTC.

The chain links TRBV9 to TRBJ2-2, with a possible D match to TRBD2 (5 bases). V lost 0 bases and J lost 0, with 18 bases in between. CDR1 and CDR2 (germline): SGDLS, YYNGEE. The CDR3 is 19 residues long. DNA of the CDR3: TGTGCCAGCAGCGTAGTTGAAGTATACCCACTAGCGAACACCGGGGAGCTGTTTTTT. Its translation: CASSVVEVYPLANTGELFF.

The chain has TRBV4-3 and TRBJ1-5; D not resolved. The CDR3 loop spans 16 amino acids. The germline gives CDR1 LGHNA, CDR2 YSLEER. V was clipped by 0 bases and J by 0 bases, with 9 bases between them. This CDR3 is CASSQDGGSSNQPQHF. CDR3 bases: TGCGCCAGCAGCCAAGATGGAGGCAGTAGCAATCAGCCCCAGCATTTT.

The J gene is TRBJ2-3, the V gene TRBV7-2; weak D call: TRBD2 (6 bases). CDR1 is SGHTA and CDR2 is FQGNSA in the germline V gene. The CDR3 spans 17 residues. V lost 1 base to trimming and J lost 0 bases, with 14 bases between them. The CDR3 spells CASSLGPAGLSTDTQYF. CDR3 in DNA: TGTGCCAGCAGCTTAGGCCCAGCGGGTTTAAGCACAGATACGCAGTATTTT.

The chain couples TRBV6-5 to TRBJ2-3; maybe TRBD2 (6 bases). Germline V gives CDR1 MNHEY, CDR2 SVGAGI. Deletions cut 2 bases from V and 3 bases from J, with 12 bases between. CDR3 length equals 15 residues. CDR3 amino acids: CASSYRGFWTDTQYF. The CDR3 DNA reads as TGTGCCAGCAGTTACCGGGGGTTCTGGACAGATACGCAGTATTTT.

The chain uses TRBV6-1 and TRBJ2-1; 9 bases fit TRBD1. Germline values: CDR1 MNHNS, CDR2 SASEGT. This CDR3 spans 15 amino acids. Losses at the gene ends were 1 base for V and 4 bases for J; bases not matched to a gene: 2. CDR3 sequence (DNA): TGTGCCAGCAGTGAAGGGGACAGGGTATACAATGAGCAGTTCTTC. Translation gives CASSEGDRVYNEQFF.

This clonotype was picked up a small number of times. This chain connects TRBV18 to TRBJ2-5; maybe TRBD1 (5 bases). Trimming took 6 bases from V and 2 from J, leaving 13 bases between them. There are 14 residues in the CDR3. Germline CDR1 reads KGHSH; CDR2 reads LQKENI. CDR3 region: CASSHDSTQETQYF. The DNA of the CDR3 is TGTGCCAGCTCTCACGACAGTACACAAGAGACCCAGTACTTC.

The chain couples TRBV27 to TRBJ1-1; TRBD1 matches at 7 bases. After removal of 6 bases from V and 6 bases from J, the junction contained 7 bases not matched to a gene. Per the germline V gene, CDR1 is MNHEY and CDR2 is SMNVEV (reference sequence). The CDR3 is made up of 13 amino acids. The CDR3 nucleotides read TGTGCCAGCAGCCCAGGGGGGTCCGCTGAAGCTTTCTTT. Residues: CASSPGGSAEAFF.

This clonotype turned up a few times. The V and J genes are TRBV7-8 and TRBJ2-1; tentatively, D is TRBD2 (5 bases). Germline V gives CDR1 SGHVS, CDR2 FQNEAQ. This CDR3 contains 14 residues. The V and J ends lost 5 bases and 10 bases respectively, with 18 bases between them. The CDR3 bases are TGTGCCAGCAGCACACGTATAACAGCGGAAGAGCAGTTCTTC. This sequence encodes CASSTRITAEEQFF.

The chain couples TRBV4-3 to TRBJ2-3, with D perhaps matching TRBD2 (6 bases). Germline CDR1 is LGHNA and CDR2 is YSLEER. This CDR3 has 14 residues. V was trimmed by 3 bases and J by 4 bases, leaving 11 bases between them. This CDR3 is CASSQTTSPDTQYF. The CDR3 DNA is TGCGCCAGCAGCCAGACAACTAGCCCAGATACGCAGTATTTT.

The V and J genes are TRBV11-2 and TRBJ2-5; D may be TRBD2 (5 bases). V was cut by 2 bases and J by 1 base, with 8 bases left in between. The CDR3 consists of 14 residues. Germline V lookup: CDR1 SGHAT, CDR2 FQNNGV. The CDR3 DNA is TGTGCCAGCAGCTTATCTAGCTTCCAAGAGACCCAGTACTTC. Residues: CASSLSSFQETQYF.

This chain uses TRBV28 with TRBJ1-1; D may be TRBD1 (5 bases). Deletions cut 5 bases from V and 1 base from J, with 17 bases between. Germline V gene data show CDR1 as MDHEN and CDR2 as SYDVKM. The CDR3 totals 16 residues. CDR3 amino acids: CASSARRGVRNTEAFF. The CDR3 DNA reads TGTGCCAGCAGTGCCAGGCGGGGGGTCCGGAACACTGAAGCTTTCTTT.

V is TRBV14 and J is TRBJ1-6; unclear D gene. CDR1 is SGHDN and CDR2 is FVKESK in the germline V gene. The CDR3 spans 15 residues. Trimming pared 2 bases from V and 7 bases from J, leaving 12 bases between. CDR3 residues: CASSQHAVSNSPLHF. The CDR3 DNA follows: TGTGCCAGCAGCCAACACGCTGTGTCGAATTCACCCCTCCACTTT.

This clonotype occurred a few times. The chain joins TRBV5-4 to TRBJ1-2, with 10 bases identical to TRBD1. Germline lookup yields CDR1 SGHNT and CDR2 YYREEE (reference sequence). With 4 bases clipped from V and 7 bases from J, the junction kept 10 bases outside the gene matches. The CDR3 runs to 15 residues. The CDR3 nucleotides read TGTGCCAGCAGCGCGCAAGACAGGGGGCAAGGTGGCTACACCTTC. It codes for CASSAQDRGQGGYTF.

This clonotype appeared a few times. A much larger clone sits a single nucleotide away, making a read error possible. The CDR3 coding sequence is TGTGCCAGCAGCTTGCCGTTGGCCAGGGGGAGCTCCTACAATGAGCAGTACTTC. Residues: CASSLPLARGSSYNEQYF. The chain combines TRBV5-5 with TRBJ2-1, with 7 bases fitting TRBD1. The DNA end favors TRBJ2-7, so the J call may be wrong. The CDR3 covers 18 residues. CDR1 and CDR2 from the germline V gene are SGHKS and YYEKEE (reference sequence).

The rearrangement uses TRBV4-2 and TRBJ1-2, with D possibly being TRBD1 (5 bases). The CDR3 has 20 residues. Trimming left V 0 bases short and J 2 bases short, with 25 bases between. Germline V CDR1 and CDR2: LGHNA, YNFKEQ. Here the CDR3 DNA reads TGTGCCAGCAGCCAAGATCCCACAGGATTGGTACTATTGGGGAACTATGGCTACACCTTC. Translated: CASSQDPTGLVLLGNYGYTF.

This chain connects TRBV28 to TRBJ1-4, with D unresolved. This CDR3 comprises 14 residues. The germline gives CDR1 MDHEN, CDR2 SYDVKM. V was cut by 7 bases and J by 8 bases, with 17 bases left in between. The CDR3 bases are TGTGCCAGCAACGACGGGTCGTTAGGGGAAAAACTGTTTTTT. It is translated as CASNDGSLGEKLFF.

This clonotype came up a few times. The chain joins TRBV20-1 to TRBJ1-4, with D perhaps TRBD1 (5 bases). The CDR3 extends over 14 amino acids. Trimming removed 2 bases from V and 6 bases from J, with 13 bases in between. The V gene's germline CDR1 is DFQATT and CDR2 SNEGSKA (reference sequence). CDR3 bases: TGCAGTGCTAGAAACCCTAAGGGGTATGAAAAACTGTTTTTT. It yields the protein CSARNPKGYEKLFF.

The chain is built from TRBV6-6 and TRBJ2-2; 8 bases agree with TRBD1. The trim removed 6 bases at V and 3 bases at J, leaving 12 bases unmatched. The V gene's germline CDR1 is MNHNY and CDR2 SVGAGI (reference sequence). This CDR3 is 17 amino acids long. The CDR3 sequence: CASSQGLDREYTGELFF. The CDR3 bases are TGTGCCAGCAGCCAAGGGTTGGACAGGGAGTACACCGGGGAGCTGTTTTTT.

The V gene is TRBV7-9, the J gene TRBJ1-1, with D hard to call. Germline assignment: CDR1 SEHNR and CDR2 FQNEAQ (reference sequence). CDR3 size: 17 residues. Deletions cut 7 bases from V and 1 base from J, with 22 bases between. The CDR3 loop is CASTGVFGETPNTEAFF. The CDR3 region has the DNA TGTGCCAGCACTGGAGTGTTCGGGGAGACACCGAACACTGAAGCTTTCTTT.

This clonotype was counted a few times. The chain links TRBV4-1 to TRBJ2-3, with D tentatively TRBD2 (7 bases). Per the germline V gene, CDR1 is MGHRA and CDR2 is YSYEKL. V shed 2 bases and J shed 2 bases, with 17 bases lying between them. The CDR3 is made up of 17 amino acids. In DNA form, the CDR3 reads TGCGCCAGCAGCCAACGAGGGGGGGGAGCAGACACAGATACGCAGTATTTT. This translates into CASSQRGGGADTDTQYF.

This clonotype was seen a handful of times. V gene TRBV7-8 combines with J gene TRBJ2-3; 15 nucleotides align to TRBD2. With 5 bases clipped from V and 3 bases from J, the junction kept 18 bases outside the gene matches. This CDR3 is 21 amino acids long. CDR1 is SGHVS, CDR2 FQNEAQ, per germline. The CDR3 DNA follows: TGTGCCAGCAGCCCACGAAGGACTAGCGGGGGGGCTAGGCGTGTAACAGATACGCAGTATTTT. This gives the protein CASSPRRTSGGARRVTDTQYF.

In its sample, this clonotype was seen a few times. This chain links TRBV14 with TRBJ1-1, with D unclear. V dropped 4 bases and J dropped 0 bases, with 12 bases sitting between them. Per the germline V gene, CDR1 is SGHDN and CDR2 is FVKESK. The CDR3 totals 15 residues. The CDR3 reads CASSPHPGLNTEAFF. In DNA, the CDR3 is TGTGCCAGCAGCCCACATCCCGGGTTGAACACTGAAGCTTTCTTT. Variable domain in full (rest from reference TRBV14 and TRBJ1-1): EAGVTQFPSHSVIEKGQTVTLRCDPISGHDNLYWYRRVMGKEIKFLLHFVKESKQDESGMPNNRFLAERTGGTYSTLKVQPAELEDSGVYFCASSPHPGLNTEAFFGQGTRLTVV.

The V call is TRBV5-1, the J call TRBJ2-5; D may be TRBD1 or TRBD2 (6 bases each). Judging by the DNA end, TRBJ2-7 fits better; the J call may be wrong. CDR3 length: 15 residues. Germline values: CDR1 SGHRS, CDR2 YFSETQ. The CDR3 nucleotides read TGCGCCAGCAGCTTGGATAGGGGGGACTCCTACGAGCAGTACTTC. It yields the protein CASSLDRGDSYEQYF.

The CDR3 region is CASSLADSTNTQYF. In DNA, the CDR3 is TGTGCCAGCAGTTTAGCCGACTCCACTAATACGCAGTATTTT. V usage is TRBV12-3 or TRBV12-4 and J usage is TRBJ2-3, with D unclear. Trimming shortened V by 0 bases and J by 7 bases, and 11 bases separated the two germline ends. The CDR3 consists of 14 residues.